Listed here are 28 T cell receptor beta chains from one sample, sequenced in a study of blood T cells in healthy people across ages. For the second PCR, which ran for about 6 to 12 cycles, a sample-barcoded 5' primer and a J-beta primer mix were used. MiXCR was run by TCRdb on the 5' RACE reads, yielding one entry per CDR3 protein. The table shows some 790,000 distinct CDR3 sequences, with around 28% occurring only once. The sequenced sample was blood. These receptors all stem from a woman aged 80 or older in good health.

There are a few counts of this clonotype. The V gene is TRBV20-1, the J gene TRBJ1-5, with a possible D match to TRBD1 (5 bases). V was pared by 3 bases and J by 5 bases, with 8 bases between. This CDR3 has 12 residues. CDR1 DFQATT and CDR2 SNEGSKA come from the germline V gene (reference sequence). The CDR3 nucleotides read TGCAGTGCTAGGGACACAGATCAGCCCCAGCATTTT. Residues: CSARDTDQPQHF.

This clonotype was observed many times. A read error is possible here, since a much larger clone lies one base away. V and J are TRBV15 and TRBJ2-7; 10 bases fit TRBD1. Trimming removed 4 bases from V and 6 bases from J; junction bases left unmatched: 9. The CDR3 consists of 15 residues. Germline CDR1 LNHNV, CDR2 YYDKDF (reference sequence). CDR3 bases: TGTGCCACCAGCACTTACCGGGACAGGGGCTCCGAGCAGTACTTC. Translation: CATSTYRDRGSEQYF.

This clonotype turned up a few times. J is TRBJ2-1 and V is TRBV6-1, with 8 positions matching TRBD1. CDR1 and CDR2 from the germline V gene are MNHNS and SASEGT. The V gene end was trimmed by 6 bases and the J gene end by 8 bases; junction bases not matched to a gene: 12. The CDR3 consists of 15 residues. CDR3 sequence: CASREHRGASDEQFF. The CDR3, as DNA: TGTGCCAGCAGGGAACACAGGGGGGCCTCGGATGAGCAGTTCTTC.

This clonotype occurred many times. The rearrangement links TRBV7-2 to TRBJ1-6; D uncertain. Trimming took off 6 bases at V and 7 bases at J, with 7 bases between the two ends. Germline CDR1 SGHTA, CDR2 FQGNSA. The CDR3 is made up of 12 amino acids. The CDR3 DNA sequence: TGTGCCAGCAGTTACGGGAATTCACCCCTCCACTTT. Translation: CASSYGNSPLHF. The full variable domain, with the rest looked up from reference TRBV7-2 and TRBJ1-6, is GAGVSQSPSNKVTEKGKDVELRCDPISGHTALYWYRQSLGQGLEFLIYFQGNSAPDKSGLPSDRFSAERTGGSVSTLTIQRTQQEDSAVYLCASSYGNSPLHFGNGTRLTVT.

This clonotype showed up many times. The rearrangement joins TRBV12-3 or TRBV12-4 to TRBJ2-1, with a possible D match to TRBD2 (6 bases). This CDR3 is built from 17 residues. Trimming took 7 bases from V and 0 from J, leaving 19 bases between them. As DNA, the CDR3 is TGTGCCAGCACCACGACGGAGCGGGTGCGCTCCTACAATGAGCAGTTCTTC. This codes for CASTTTERVRSYNEQFF.

The table lists this clonotype with many counts. The genes are TRBV7-9 and TRBJ2-1; TRBD2 agrees at 11 bases. V dropped 6 bases and J dropped 7; count of bases not matched to a gene: 14. There are 17 residues in the CDR3. Germline V gene sequence: CDR1 SEHNR, CDR2 FQNEAQ (reference sequence). For the CDR3, the DNA is TGTGCCAGCAGTATATCCGGGACTAGCGGACAAAATAATGAGCAGTTCTTC. Its translation is CASSISGTSGQNNEQFF.

On this clonotype itself: With a much larger clone just one base away, this may be a read error. This chain uses TRBV9 with TRBJ2-3, with 10 bases lining up with TRBD2. There are 18 residues in the CDR3. J was trimmed by 6 bases and V by 0 bases; bases with no gene match: 13. Germline V gene data show CDR1 as SGDLS and CDR2 as YYNGEE. The CDR3 DNA sequence: TGTGCCAGCAGCGTAGTAGCCGGGACTAGCGTGGGGAGTGATACGCAGTATTTT. Translated, it gives CASSVVAGTSVGSDTQYF.

This clonotype was detected many times. This chain joins TRBV27 and TRBJ2-5; possibly TRBD2 for D (6 bases). V was shortened by 6 bases and J by 5 bases, with 10 bases between the two germline ends. Per germline, CDR1 MNHEY and CDR2 SMNVEV (reference sequence). The CDR3 runs to 12 residues. The DNA of the CDR3 is TGTGCCAGCAGGGGACTTGGGGAGACCCAGTACTTC. Its protein is CASRGLGETQYF.

About this clonotype: Its ends do not fully match the called genes, so a read error is possible. J is TRBJ2-2 and V is TRBV6-2 or TRBV6-3; D might be TRBD1 or TRBD2, each matching 6 bases. The CDR3 has 15 amino acids. Looked up from germline, CDR1 is MNHEY and CDR2 is SVGEGT. The CDR3 DNA is TGTGGCAGCAACGGTCGGGGGCCCTACACCGGGGAGCTGTTTTTT. Residues: CGSNGRGPYTGELFF.

The chain uses TRBV20-1 and TRBJ1-4, with D possibly being TRBD1 (5 bases). Germline-derived CDR1 and CDR2 are DFQATT and SNEGSKA (reference sequence). Trimming stripped 0 bases from V and 5 bases from J, with 10 bases between. CDR3 length: 14 residues. The CDR3 loop is CSARERRANEKLFF. CDR3 DNA sequence: TGCAGTGCTAGAGAACGCAGGGCCAATGAAAAACTGTTTTTT.

The chain combines TRBV19 with TRBJ1-2; D is ambiguous. Germline V gene lookup returns CDR1 LNHDA and CDR2 SQIVND (reference sequence). This CDR3 is built from 14 residues. V was trimmed by 10 bases and J by 2 bases, leaving 17 bases between them. For the CDR3, the DNA is TGTGCCACTAATCCCTCCACCATCAACTATGGCTACACCTTC. Translation gives CATNPSTINYGYTF.

This clonotype was found many times. CDR3 sequence (DNA): TGTGCCAGCAGCCCCATAGGGGGGTCCTACAATGAGCAGTTCTTC. This codes for CASSPIGGSYNEQFF. J is TRBJ2-1 and V is TRBV7-2; D possibly matches TRBD1 or TRBD2 (6 bases each). This CDR3 comprises 15 residues. Germline lookup yields CDR1 SGHTA and CDR2 FQGNSA. Between the trimmed V and J ends, which lost 5 bases and 1 base, there was a span of 12 bases.

The chain carries TRBV10-1 and TRBJ2-1, with D uncertain. The CDR3 sequence is 12 residues long. The V and J ends lost 0 bases and 7 bases respectively, with 4 bases between them. The V gene's germline CDR1 is WNHNN and CDR2 SYGVQD (reference sequence). The CDR3 sequence: CASSESRNEQFF. CDR3 bases: TGCGCCAGCAGTGAGTCGAGGAATGAGCAGTTCTTC.

This clonotype was seen at least ten times. This sequence joins TRBV6-5 and TRBJ1-2; 7 nucleotides align to TRBD1. The CDR3 sequence is 14 residues long. Germline values: CDR1 MNHEY, CDR2 SVGAGI. The J segment lost 4 bases and the V segment lost 4 bases, leaving 6 bases of the junction unmatched. The CDR3 here is CASSSNRQGYGYTF. The CDR3 DNA reads TGTGCCAGCAGTTCCAACCGACAGGGCTATGGCTACACCTTC.

This clonotype came up many times. The genes are TRBV27 and TRBJ2-7; 11 bases are shared with TRBD2. With 2 bases clipped from V and 6 bases from J, the junction kept 12 bases outside the gene matches. The germline V gene has CDR1 MNHEY and CDR2 SMNVEV (reference sequence). There are 17 residues in the CDR3. CDR3 in DNA: TGTGCCAGCAGTTTAAGGAGGCCCGGGACTAGCGGTATCGAGCAGTACTTC. Translated: CASSLRRPGTSGIEQYF.

The chain links TRBV5-1 to TRBJ1-2; D is unresolved. Trimming cost V 0 bases and J 6 bases, with 6 bases left between them. This CDR3 is built from 12 residues. The germline V gene has CDR1 SGHRS and CDR2 YFSETQ. CDR3 in amino acids: CASSLGTDGYTF. DNA for the CDR3: TGCGCCAGCAGCTTGGGGACGGATGGCTACACCTTC.

The CDR3 is CASSLGGDWYEQYF. The CDR3 DNA reads as TGTGCCAGCAGCTTAGGCGGGGATTGGTACGAGCAGTACTTC. The chain combines TRBV11-1 with TRBJ2-7, with a tentative D call TRBD2 (6 bases). The V end was cut by 1 base, the J end by 4 bases, with 11 bases between. The CDR3 is 14 residues long. Germline V gene sequence: CDR1 SGHAT, CDR2 FQDESV (reference sequence).

A remark on this clonotype: This may be a read error: a much more frequent sequence differs by one nucleotide. The chain recombines TRBV7-9 with TRBJ1-4; the D gene is possibly TRBD1 (5 bases). Germline assignment: CDR1 SEHNR and CDR2 FQNEAQ (reference sequence). The CDR3 has 14 residues. CDR3 protein: CASSLGDFNGKLFF. The CDR3 DNA is TGTGCCAGCAGCTTAGGGGACTTCAATGGAAAACTGTTTTTT.

The J gene is TRBJ2-4, the V gene TRBV18; tentatively, D is TRBD1 or TRBD2 (5 bases each). The CDR3 length is 17 residues. Trimming stripped 2 bases from V and 0 bases from J, with 14 bases between. Germline loops: CDR1 KGHSH, CDR2 LQKENI. This CDR3 reads CASSPEGPNTAKNIQYF. The DNA for the CDR3 is TGTGCCAGCTCACCAGAGGGACCTAATACAGCCAAAAACATTCAGTACTTC. Full variable domain (missing parts from reference TRBV18 and TRBJ2-4): NAGVMQNPRHLVRRRGQEARLRCSPMKGHSHVYWYRQLPEEGLKFMVYLQKENIIDESGMPKERFSAEFPKEGPSILRIQQVVRGDSAAYFCASSPEGPNTAKNIQYFGAGTRLSVL.

At least ten counts were recorded for this clonotype. The gene calls are TRBV20-1 and TRBJ2-5, with 9 bases that match TRBD1. The CDR3 consists of 16 residues. CDR1 and CDR2 from the germline V gene are DFQATT and SNEGSKA (reference sequence). Germline trimming cut 0 bases from V and 5 bases from J; bases unmatched to any gene: 10. CDR3 region: CSARDRKGQGRETQYF. CDR3 sequence (DNA): TGCAGTGCTAGAGATCGGAAGGGACAGGGTCGGGAGACCCAGTACTTC.

This clonotype was detected many times. This sequence joins TRBV20-1 and TRBJ2-7; D may be TRBD1 (5 bases). Germline lookup yields CDR1 DFQATT and CDR2 SNEGSKA (reference sequence). V shed 3 bases and J shed 0 bases, with 9 bases lying between them. The CDR3 runs 13 residues. The CDR3: CSASPGSSYEQYF. Written as DNA, the CDR3 is TGCAGTGCTAGCCCAGGGTCCTCCTACGAGCAGTACTTC.

This clonotype was detected many times. The gene calls are TRBV12-3 or TRBV12-4 and TRBJ1-2; possible D gene TRBD1, 5 bases. There are 13 residues in the CDR3. The V end lost 7 bases, the J end lost 4 bases, and 13 bases lay between the germline ends. In DNA, the CDR3 is TGTGCCAGCAAGACCGGGGGGGGCTATGGCTACACCTTC. Protein sequence: CASKTGGGYGYTF.

This clonotype appeared a few times. The junction differs from germline at one of its ends, possibly a read error. The chain links TRBV25-1 to TRBJ1-4; the D gene is possibly TRBD1 (6 bases). The germline CDR1 and CDR2 sequences are MGHDK and SYGVNS. This CDR3 region has 15 residues. The chain's CDR3 is CASADGRGISEKRFF. The CDR3 DNA reads as TGTGCCAGCGCCGACGGGAGGGGGATCAGTGAAAAACGGTTTTTT.

This chain connects TRBV7-9 to TRBJ1-2; no clear D. The CDR3 is 14 residues long. Germline CDR1 reads SEHNR; CDR2 reads FQNEAQ (reference sequence). The V gene lost 1 base and the J gene lost 2 bases, with 8 bases spanning the gap. CDR3 in DNA: TGTGCCAGCAGCTTAGAAGTCGCCAACTATGGCTACACCTTC. Translation gives CASSLEVANYGYTF.

As to this clonotype: A much larger clone differs from this one at a single base, so this may be a read error. The rearrangement links TRBV18 to TRBJ2-7; 9 nucleotides align to TRBD1. V shed 5 bases, J shed 6 bases, and the junction held 8 bases outside the gene matches. Per germline, CDR1 KGHSH and CDR2 LQKENI. The CDR3 length is 14 residues. The CDR3 protein is CASSKGTGKSEQYF. The CDR3 coding sequence is TGTGCCAGCTCAAAGGGGACAGGGAAAAGCGAGCAGTACTTC.

This clonotype was seen ten or more times. DNA of the CDR3: TGCAGCGTCGGAGCGGGGGGAACATACGAGCAGTACTTC. It specifies CSVGAGGTYEQYF. The chain is built from TRBV29-1 and TRBJ2-7; 9 bases are a match to TRBD2. The CDR3 is made up of 13 amino acids. CDR1 is SQVTM and CDR2 is ANQGSEA in the germline V gene. V gave up 6 bases and J gave up 4 bases; unmatched junction bases: 7.

The CDR3 region is CSAREGHRSGANVLTF. CDR3 nucleotide sequence: TGCAGTGCTAGAGAGGGACACCGCTCTGGGGCCAACGTCCTGACTTTC. The rearrangement uses TRBV20-1 and TRBJ2-6; D is possibly TRBD1 (6 bases). V dropped 0 bases and J dropped 0 bases, with 9 bases sitting between them. CDR3 length: 16 amino acids. The germline gives CDR1 DFQATT, CDR2 SNEGSKA (reference sequence).

The CDR3 loop is CSARKTAKDEKLFF. DNA for the CDR3: TGCAGTGCTAGGAAGACCGCAAAAGATGAAAAACTGTTTTTT. The chain has TRBV20-1 and TRBJ1-4; D is uncertain. Looked up from germline, CDR1 is DFQATT and CDR2 is SNEGSKA (reference sequence). Trimming stripped 3 bases from V and 6 bases from J, with 14 bases between. The CDR3 contains 14 residues.